These 22 T cell receptor beta chains share one sample of origin, sequenced in a study of blood T cell repertoires in COVID-19. The protocol was immunoSEQ multiplex PCR, while the TCRdb copy is restricted to in-frame clones and leaves out a portion. Altogether roughly 210,000 clones are present, about nine tenths being singletons, with the ten largest covering about 7%. The specimen sequenced was PBMCs or T cells enriched from blood (not recorded which). These receptors all stem from a man aged 25 to 45 in a cohort exposed to, infected with or recovered from COVID-19 (not recorded which).

CDR3 bases: TGTGCCAGCAGCTTAGGACCGGGACAGGGGGCTGAAAAACTGTTTTTT. Its protein product is CASSLGPGQGAEKLFF. The chain has TRBV7-9 and TRBJ1-4, with 12 bases identical to TRBD1. V lost 1 base, J lost 7 bases, and 4 bases stayed unmatched. This CDR3 has 16 amino acids. Germline loops: CDR1 SEHNR, CDR2 FQNEAQ (reference sequence).

Details on this clone: The junction shows a germline mismatch at one end, possibly a read error. This chain uses TRBV12-3 or TRBV12-4 with TRBJ1-6, with TRBD1 identical over 7 bases. The CDR3 spans 13 residues. The CDR3 loop is CASSGQVRSLLHF. In nucleotides, the CDR3 is TGTGCCAGCAGTGGACAGGTGCGATCACTCCTCCACTTT.

A few counts support this clone. Other DNA sequences from this sample encode an identical CDR3 as well. The rearrangement links TRBV28 to TRBJ1-1; D is unresolved. V was clipped by 6 bases and J by 0 bases, with 11 bases between them. Germline-derived CDR1 and CDR2 are MDHEN and SYDVKM. This CDR3 has 14 amino acids. DNA of the CDR3: TGTGCCAGCAGGACGGGAGACCTGAACACTGAAGCTTTCTTT. This gives the protein CASRTGDLNTEAFF. The whole variable domain, remainder taken from reference TRBV28 and TRBJ1-1, is DVKVTQSSRYLVKRTGEKVFLECVQDMDHENMFWYRQDPGLGLRLIYFSYDVKMKEKGDIPEGYSVSREKKERFSLILESASTNQTSMYLCASRTGDLNTEAFFGQGTRLTVV.

The chain is built from TRBV14 and TRBJ1-2; D not resolved. Germline V gene lookup returns CDR1 SGHDN and CDR2 FVKESK. CDR3 length: 15 residues. The V and J ends lost 0 bases and 5 bases respectively, with 13 bases between them. CDR3 sequence (DNA): TGTGCCAGCAGCCAAGAAGGGAGAGCATTTTATGGCTACACCTTC. It is translated as CASSQEGRAFYGYTF. Supplemented by reference TRBV14 and TRBJ1-2, the full variable domain reads EAGVTQFPSHSVIEKGQTVTLRCDPISGHDNLYWYRRVMGKEIKFLLHFVKESKQDESGMPNNRFLAERTGGTYSTLKVQPAELEDSGVYFCASSQEGRAFYGYTFGSGTRLTVV.

The chain joins TRBV2 to TRBJ1-5, with 9 bases lining up with TRBD1. CDR3 size: 17 residues. Germline CDR1 and CDR2: SNHLY and FYNNEI. V was clipped by 6 bases and J by 0 bases; unmatched bases: 9. CDR3 DNA: TGTGCCAGCAGCTCCGGGACAGGGAGCTATAGCAATCAGCCCCAGCATTTT. Protein: CASSSGTGSYSNQPQHF.

The chain combines TRBV25-1 with TRBJ1-4, with no clear D. The CDR3 length is 15 residues. The V end lost 4 bases, the J end lost 4 bases, and 13 bases lay between the germline ends. Germline V gene data show CDR1 as MGHDK and CDR2 as SYGVNS. The CDR3 DNA is TGTGCCAGCAGTGCCATGACGGGGAGTAATGAAAAACTGTTTTTT. Encoded protein: CASSAMTGSNEKLFF.

The chain joins TRBV6-1 to TRBJ1-5; D not resolved. This CDR3 has 15 residues. In germline, CDR1 is MNHNS, CDR2 SASEGT. Trimming removed 3 bases from V and 3 bases from J, with 12 bases in between. The CDR3 region has the DNA TGTGCCAGCAGTGAGGTCGGCGGGTACAATCAGCCCCAGCATTTT. Translated: CASSEVGGYNQPQHF.

The chain links TRBV27 to TRBJ2-7; D might be TRBD1 (5 bases). CDR3 length: 15 residues. Trimming removed 5 bases from V and 8 bases from J, with 22 bases in between. The germline CDR1 and CDR2 sequences are MNHEY and SMNVEV (reference sequence). CDR3 nucleotide sequence: TGTGCCAGCAGTGTGGACGGCCGAGGTGGGGCTCAGCAGTACTTC. This encodes CASSVDGRGGAQQYF.

This clone appeared many times. The rearrangement links TRBV5-4 to TRBJ1-2, with TRBD1 as a possible D gene (6 bases). The germline CDR1 and CDR2 sequences are SGHNT and YYREEE (reference sequence). The CDR3 loop spans 14 amino acids. V was trimmed by 1 base and J by 6 bases, leaving 13 bases between them. The CDR3, as DNA: TGTGCCAGCAGCTTGCCGGACAGAGGTAATGGCTACACCTTC. The encoded protein is CASSLPDRGNGYTF.

The V gene is TRBV28, the J gene TRBJ2-3; D perhaps matches TRBD1 (7 bases). This CDR3 spans 15 amino acids. Trimming took 4 bases from V and 4 from J, leaving 15 bases between them. Per the germline V gene, CDR1 is MDHEN and CDR2 is SYDVKM. The CDR3 spells CASSSRGVVADTQYF. The CDR3 DNA reads TGTGCCAGCAGTTCCAGGGGGGTAGTGGCAGATACGCAGTATTTT.

The rearrangement links TRBV28 to TRBJ2-7; perhaps TRBD1 as D (5 bases). CDR1 is MDHEN and CDR2 is SYDVKM in the germline V gene. This CDR3 spans 15 amino acids. Trimming left V 5 bases short and J 0 bases short, with 14 bases between. The CDR3 DNA sequence: TGTGCCAGCAGTCCTACAGGAATTCTCTCCTACGAGCAGTACTTC. Translated, it gives CASSPTGILSYEQYF.

J is TRBJ1-1 and V is TRBV5-1; possibly TRBD1 for D (6 bases). CDR1 and CDR2 (germline): SGHRS, YFSETQ. The CDR3 extends over 15 amino acids. V was cut by 4 bases and J by 4 bases, with 17 bases left in between. CDR3 loop: CASSPIGGGGTEAFF. The CDR3 region has the DNA TGCGCCAGCAGCCCGATTGGGGGGGGCGGCACTGAAGCTTTCTTT.

This chain uses TRBV19 with TRBJ1-3, with D possibly TRBD1 on 6 matching bases. CDR1 and CDR2 from the germline V gene are LNHDA and SQIVND (reference sequence). This CDR3 has 14 residues. Trimming removed 6 bases from V and 5 bases from J, with 14 bases in between. CDR3 bases: TGTGCCAGTAGCCGTCAAGGGACAAGAAACACCATATATTTT. This translates into CASSRQGTRNTIYF.

This chain uses TRBV11-2 with TRBJ2-7, with 11 bases aligning to TRBD2. The ends lost 4 bases at V and 2 bases at J; junction bases unmatched: 4. CDR1 is SGHAT, CDR2 FQNNGV, per germline. CDR3 size: 15 residues. In nucleotides, the CDR3 is TGTGCCAGCAGCTCGGGACTAGCGGTTCCCTACGAGCAGTACTTC. Amino acid sequence: CASSSGLAVPYEQYF.

This clone was found once. This rearrangement joins TRBV11-3 to TRBJ2-3; 9 bases agree with TRBD2. CDR1 is SGHNT and CDR2 is YENEEA in the germline V gene. The CDR3 length is 15 residues. The ends lost 10 bases at V and 4 bases at J; junction bases unmatched: 12. The chain's CDR3 is CATEYKREAPDTQYF. CDR3 DNA sequence: TGTGCCACCGAGTATAAGCGGGAGGCCCCAGATACGCAGTATTTT.

The rearrangement uses TRBV29-1 and TRBJ1-2, with 11 bases lining up with TRBD1. Germline CDR1 SQVTM, CDR2 ANQGSEA. This CDR3 is built from 12 residues. J lost 8 bases, V lost 6 bases, and 5 bases had no gene match. The CDR3 DNA follows: TGCAGCGTGGAGGACAGGGGGCAAGGCTACACCTTC. Amino acid sequence: CSVEDRGQGYTF.

The chain joins TRBV5-6 to TRBJ2-5, with 10 bases identical to TRBD2. The CDR3 loop spans 16 amino acids. CDR1 SGHDT and CDR2 YYEEEE come from the germline V gene. V was clipped by 1 base and J by 3 bases; unmatched bases: 6. Here the CDR3 DNA reads TGTGCCAGCAGCTTGTTACTAGCGGGGTCAAAAGAGACCCAGTACTTC. Its protein product is CASSLLLAGSKETQYF.

The chain uses TRBV20-1 and TRBJ1-5; D is undetermined. V was pared by 5 bases and J by 1 base, with 3 bases between. The length of the CDR3 is 11 residues. Germline CDR1 DFQATT, CDR2 SNEGSKA (reference sequence). CDR3 residues: CSARSNQPQHF. CDR3 in DNA: TGCAGTGCTCGGAGCAATCAGCCCCAGCATTTT.

The V gene is TRBV6-5, the J gene TRBJ2-3, with TRBD1 matching over 11 bases. Germline V gene lookup returns CDR1 MNHEY and CDR2 SVGAGI. V gave up 0 bases and J gave up 4 bases; unmatched junction bases: 0. This CDR3 spans 15 amino acids. The CDR3 coding sequence is TGTGCCAGCAGTTACTCGGGACAGGGGGCAGATACGCAGTATTTT. It is translated as CASSYSGQGADTQYF.

The rearrangement links TRBV4-3 to TRBJ1-2, with D possibly matching TRBD1 (5 bases). V was pared by 6 bases and J by 6 bases, with 17 bases between. Per the germline V gene, CDR1 is LGHNA and CDR2 is YSLEER. The CDR3 contains 14 residues. This CDR3 is CASSQRQGSNGYTF. CDR3 bases: TGCGCCAGCAGTCAACGCCAGGGAAGCAATGGCTACACCTTC.

This chain joins TRBV10-3 and TRBJ2-3; D may be TRBD1 (5 bases). Trimming pared 4 bases from V and 4 bases from J, leaving 9 bases between. The CDR3 extends over 13 amino acids. Germline CDR1 and CDR2: ENHRY and SYGVKD. The CDR3 DNA is TGTGCCATCAGTGGACAGTCCTCAGATACGCAGTATTTT. It specifies CAISGQSSDTQYF.

The rearrangement links TRBV11-2 to TRBJ1-4, with D hard to call. The CDR3 is 15 amino acids. Trimming shortened V by 1 base and J by 5 bases, and 11 bases separated the two germline ends. In germline, CDR1 is SGHAT, CDR2 FQNNGV. CDR3 amino acids: CASSLAPPRNEKLFF. Written as DNA, the CDR3 is TGTGCCAGCAGCTTAGCACCCCCCAGGAATGAAAAACTGTTTTTT.